These T cell receptor beta chains were read from a single sample in a study of spatial heterogeneity in lung cancer. Via MiXCR, TCRdb re-called the 5' RACE reads, giving one row per CDR3 protein. Of 35,000 to 55,000 distinct CDR3 sequences listed, approximately 12% were seen once; the top ten hold roughly 32%. The sample consisted of PBMCs, taken at follow-up. The receptors originated from a male donor with early-stage non-small cell lung cancer. The CDR3 runs from the conserved cysteine through the conserved F or W. A D gene is named only where the DNA matches it firmly. Clone size, where shown, is once, few, many, or a class for clones that have expanded.

TRBJ2-2 many TRBD1 TRBV4-3 TGCGCCAGCAGCCCAAGACAGGGAGAGTACACCGGGGAGCTGTTTTTT CASSPRQGEYTGELFF
TRBJ2-2 few . TRBV5-5 TGTGCCAGCACTACCGGAACGGGGTACACCGGGGAGCTGTTTTTT CASTTGTGYTGELFF
TRBJ2-5 many TRBD1 TRBV20-1 TGCAGTGCTCTCCAGGGGGCGTCATTGGAGACCCAGTACTTC CSALQGASLETQYF
TRBJ2-7 many . TRBV5-1 TGCGCCAGCAGCTTGAATGGGGGGCTAGGACAGTACTCCGAGCAGTACTTC CASSLNGGLGQYSEQYF
TRBJ1-6 many . TRBV7-9 TGTGCCAGCAGTCACCGGGGGACACCGAGCTCCTATAATTCACCCCTCCACTTT CASSHRGTPSSYNSPLHF
TRBJ2-5 few TRBD2 TRBV6-6 TGTGCCAGCCGCACTAGCGGGGGGGCGAAGGGCGAGACCCAGTACTTC CASRTSGGAKGETQYF
TRBJ1-2 few . TRBV7-9 TGTGCCAGCAGCGATGAGAGGGCGGATCCCTATGGCTACACCTTC CASSDERADPYGYTF
TRBJ1-1 many . TRBV29-1 TGCAGCGTTGAAAGGTACACTGAAGCTTTCTTT CSVERYTEAFF
TRBJ2-5 many . TRBV5-1 TGCGCCAGCAGCTTGGTAGCGTGGGAGACCCAGTACTTC CASSLVAWETQYF
TRBJ1-5 few . TRBV6-5 TGTGCCAGCAGTTACTCTTCACAGTCTGGGCAGCCCCAGCATTTT CASSYSSQSGQPQHF
TRBJ1-1 many . TRBV11-2 TGTGCCAGCAGCTGGGCTCGCGCTGAAGCTTTCTTT CASSWARAEAFF
TRBJ1-6 many . TRBV7-2 TGTGCCAGCAGCCTTCAGGGAAATTCACCCCTCCACTTT CASSLQGNSPLHF
TRBJ2-1 many . TRBV30 TGTGCCTGGAGGGAGAGGGGTGAAAATGAGCAGTTCTTC CAWRERGENEQFF
TRBJ2-2 many TRBD2 TRBV4-3 TGCGCCAGCAGCAAAACTAGCGATCGTAACACCGGGGAGCTGTTTTTT CASSKTSDRNTGELFF
TRBJ2-7 few . TRBV7-2 TGTGCCAGCAGCTCCAACAGGGGGCCGGGAGGGAAGCAGTACTTC CASSSNRGPGGKQYF
TRBJ2-2 . TRBD2 TRBV2 TGTGCCAGCAAGCGGGAAGATACCGGGGAGCTGTTTTTT CASKREDTGELFF
TRBJ2-3 many . TRBV7-6 TGTGCCAGCAGCTTAGCCAGGGTAGATACGCAGTATTTT CASSLARVDTQYF